This T cell receptor (beta chain) was recorded in a study of T cell responses to AZD1222 COVID-19 vaccine. Broader study findings: Repertoire samples came only from after the peak T cell response. Reportedly, close to half of spike-specific TCRs are directed against unmutated variant regions. The CD4 TCRs associated with vaccination extended across spike and predominated at 160-218 and 743-854. Spike-specific TCR breadth rose after two AZD1222 doses, and depth rose as well.

Details on this clone: Its cognate antigen is unknown.

Trimming removed 0 bases at V and 9 bases at J, with 15 bases between. The length of the CDR3 is 16 residues. Germline CDR1 and CDR2: MNHEY and SVGAGI. Data came from immunoSEQ multiplex PCR; TCRdb stores just in-frame clones and leaves some out. The table shows around 99,000 clones, with roughly nine tenths occurring only once. V and J are TRBV6-5 and TRBJ1-6, with D perhaps matching TRBD1 (6 bases). Here the sequenced sample was peripheral blood, taken 28 days after the second AZD1222 dose. The TCR originated in an adult who received the AZD1222 COVID-19 vaccine. CDR3 bases: TGTGCCAGCAGTTACTCGAATGGCAGGGGCGGTTCACCCCTCCACTTT. Translating gives CASSYSNGRGGSPLHF.